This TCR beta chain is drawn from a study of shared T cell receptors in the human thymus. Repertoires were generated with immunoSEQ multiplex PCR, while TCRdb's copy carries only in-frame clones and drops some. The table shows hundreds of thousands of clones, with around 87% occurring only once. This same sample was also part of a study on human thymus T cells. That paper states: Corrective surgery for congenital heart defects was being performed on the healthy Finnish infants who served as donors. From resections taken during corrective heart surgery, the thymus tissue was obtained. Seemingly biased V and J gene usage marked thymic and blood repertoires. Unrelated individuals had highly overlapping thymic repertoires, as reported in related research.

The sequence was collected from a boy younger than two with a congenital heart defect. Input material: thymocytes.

CDR3 nucleotides: TGTGCCAGCTCACCGTGGACTCTGGGGCCCCAGCATTTT. Protein: CASSPWTLGPQHF. J is TRBJ1-5 and V is TRBV18; D is unclear. The V and J ends lost 3 bases and 9 bases respectively, with 12 bases between them. The CDR3 contains 13 residues. Germline V gives CDR1 KGHSH, CDR2 LQKENI.